A selection of T cell receptor beta chains follows, all from one sample in a study of CD8 T cells in Susac syndrome. TCRdb redid the calling of the immunoSEQ multiplex PCR reads with MiXCR, one entry per CDR3 protein. The sample includes 230,000 or so distinct CDR3 sequences, about 96% of them seen just once. The sequenced sample was CD4+ T cells from PBMCs. The receptors here all came from a human donor with multiple sclerosis. Both conserved end residues are part of each CDR3. Fields, in order: J gene, clone size, D gene, V gene, CDR3 DNA, CDR3 protein. The D gene is left open where the match is weak. The size field is filled for only some rows; it gives once, few, many or a size class.

J gene: TRBJ2-5
clone size: -
D gene: -
V gene: TRBV13
CDR3 DNA: TGTGCCAGCAGTGCGGGACAGCGACAAGAGACCCAGTACTTC
CDR3 protein: CASSAGQRQETQYF

J gene: TRBJ2-1
clone size: -
D gene: TRBD1
V gene: TRBV11-2
CDR3 DNA: TGTGCCAGCATTCGGGGACAGGGATACTTTGAGCAGTTCTTC
CDR3 protein: CASIRGQGYFEQFF

J gene: TRBJ1-2
clone size: -
D gene: -
V gene: TRBV20-1
CDR3 DNA: TGCAGTTCCCGAGCGGGGGTTAACTATGGCTACACCTTC
CDR3 protein: CSSRAGVNYGYTF

J gene: TRBJ2-5
clone size: -
D gene: TRBD2
V gene: TRBV20-1
CDR3 DNA: TGCAGTGTCGCCGTTTTTCAAGGGACTAGCGGGGGAGAGACCCAGTACTTC
CDR3 protein: CSVAVFQGTSGGETQYF

J gene: TRBJ2-7
clone size: -
D gene: -
V gene: TRBV25-1
CDR3 DNA: TGTGCCAGCAGTGACGGGGTTTTAGGGCAGTACTTC
CDR3 protein: CASSDGVLGQYF

J gene: TRBJ1-2
clone size: -
D gene: -
V gene: TRBV5-1
CDR3 DNA: TGCGCCAGCAGCTTGATGGCCGGGGGGCCGGATGGCTACACCTTC
CDR3 protein: CASSLMAGGPDGYTF

J gene: TRBJ2-7
clone size: -
D gene: -
V gene: TRBV14
CDR3 DNA: TGTGCCAGCAGCCACAAGAGCCCCTCCGCCTCCGAGCAGTACTTC
CDR3 protein: CASSHKSPSASEQYF

J gene: TRBJ2-1
clone size: -
D gene: -
V gene: TRBV4-2
CDR3 DNA: TGTGCCAGCAGCCCAGTTAGCTCCTTGTACAATGAGCAGTTCTTC
CDR3 protein: CASSPVSSLYNEQFF

J gene: TRBJ2-7
clone size: -
D gene: -
V gene: TRBV5-1
CDR3 DNA: TGCGCCAGCAGCTTTCGACTGACCTACGAGCAGTACTTC
CDR3 protein: CASSFRLTYEQYF

J gene: TRBJ2-3
clone size: once
D gene: -
V gene: TRBV20-1
CDR3 DNA: TGCAGTGGGGTAGGGGATAGCACAGATACGCAGTATTTT
CDR3 protein: CSGVGDSTDTQYF

J gene: TRBJ2-7
clone size: -
D gene: -
V gene: TRBV20-1
CDR3 DNA: TGCAGTGCTAGAGATGGGCAGGCCTACGAGCAGTACTTC
CDR3 protein: CSARDGQAYEQYF

J gene: TRBJ1-6
clone size: -
D gene: -
V gene: TRBV7-2
CDR3 DNA: TGTGCCAGCAGCCAAATGTCCGGACAGCTTAATTCACCCCTCCACTTT
CDR3 protein: CASSQMSGQLNSPLHF

J gene: TRBJ2-1
clone size: -
D gene: TRBD2
V gene: TRBV7-3
CDR3 DNA: TGTGCCAGCAGCCCTCCCTCGGGGAGCGGGGGGGTTAATGAGCAGTTCTTC
CDR3 protein: CASSPPSGSGGVNEQFF

J gene: TRBJ2-1
clone size: -
D gene: TRBD2
V gene: TRBV6-6
CDR3 DNA: TGTGCCAGCACCACCTCGGGAGGGCCCCACAATGAGCAGTTCTTC
CDR3 protein: CASTTSGGPHNEQFF

J gene: TRBJ2-7
clone size: -
D gene: TRBD1
V gene: TRBV5-1
CDR3 DNA: TGCGCCAGCTCGAGTACCGGGACAGGGCCCGACGAGCAGTACTTC
CDR3 protein: CASSSTGTGPDEQYF

J gene: TRBJ2-1
clone size: once
D gene: -
V gene: TRBV30
CDR3 DNA: TGTGCCTGGTCCAGGGGCTCGGGAGCCTACAATGAGCAGTTCTTC
CDR3 protein: CAWSRGSGAYNEQFF

J gene: TRBJ2-6
clone size: -
D gene: TRBD1
V gene: TRBV18
CDR3 DNA: TGTGCCAGCTCACCTGGACAGGGTGCCCTTCCCTCTGGGGCCAACGTCCTGACTTTC
CDR3 protein: CASSPGQGALPSGANVLTF

J gene: TRBJ2-5
clone size: -
D gene: -
V gene: TRBV30
CDR3 DNA: TGTGCCTGGAGTGTACAAGGGCAGATCCAAGAGACCCAGTACTTC
CDR3 protein: CAWSVQGQIQETQYF

J gene: TRBJ2-4
clone size: once
D gene: -
V gene: TRBV4-1
CDR3 DNA: TGCGCCAGCAGCCAACAGGCAGGCGGCAACATTCAGTACTTC
CDR3 protein: CASSQQAGGNIQYF

J gene: TRBJ2-3
clone size: -
D gene: -
V gene: TRBV5-1
CDR3 DNA: TGCGCCAGCAGCTGGATTTCCGGGACTTCTCTAACAGATACGCAGTATTTT
CDR3 protein: CASSWISGTSLTDTQYF

J gene: TRBJ2-7
clone size: -
D gene: -
V gene: TRBV9
CDR3 DNA: TGTGCCAGCAGCGTAGACAGCCCTGGTCCCGACGAGCAGTACTTC
CDR3 protein: CASSVDSPGPDEQYF

J gene: TRBJ2-7
clone size: -
D gene: TRBD1
V gene: TRBV29-1
CDR3 DNA: TGCAGCGTTGATGGGACAGGGGTGTCCGAGCAGTACTTC
CDR3 protein: CSVDGTGVSEQYF

J gene: TRBJ2-1
clone size: -
D gene: TRBD2
V gene: TRBV29-1
CDR3 DNA: TGCAGCGTTGAGGGCGGGAGTAAATTCCTCTACAATGAGCAGTTCTTC
CDR3 protein: CSVEGGSKFLYNEQFF

J gene: TRBJ1-2
clone size: -
D gene: -
V gene: TRBV9
CDR3 DNA: TGTGCCAGCAGCGCCTCGGCCGCCGGGACATACCAAGGTTGGGGCTACACCTTC
CDR3 protein: CASSASAAGTYQGWGYTF

J gene: TRBJ1-2
clone size: -
D gene: -
V gene: TRBV12-3/TRBV12-4
CDR3 DNA: TGTGCCAGCAGTTTAGGACGGATCTATGGCTACACCTTC
CDR3 protein: CASSLGRIYGYTF

J gene: TRBJ1-2
clone size: -
D gene: -
V gene: TRBV13
CDR3 DNA: TGTGCCACACAGGACGGAAGATTCTATGGCTACACCTTC
CDR3 protein: CATQDGRFYGYTF

J gene: TRBJ1-5
clone size: few
D gene: TRBD1
V gene: TRBV7-2
CDR3 DNA: TGTGCCAGCAGCTTAGGGACAGGGGGCGTCCCTCCCAATCAGCCCCAGCATTTT
CDR3 protein: CASSLGTGGVPPNQPQHF

J gene: TRBJ2-1
clone size: -
D gene: -
V gene: TRBV27
CDR3 DNA: TGTGCCAGCAGATTGAAACGAATCACCTACAATGAGCAGTTCTTC
CDR3 protein: CASRLKRITYNEQFF

J gene: TRBJ2-7
clone size: once
D gene: TRBD1
V gene: TRBV3-1
CDR3 DNA: TGTGCCAGCAGCCAGAGGGGGCACACAGGGGTTCCCTCCTACGAGCAGTACTTC
CDR3 protein: CASSQRGHTGVPSYEQYF

J gene: TRBJ2-7
clone size: -
D gene: -
V gene: TRBV20-1
CDR3 DNA: TGCAGTGCTAGAGAAGGGGAGACCTACGAGCAGTACTTC
CDR3 protein: CSAREGETYEQYF

J gene: TRBJ1-6
clone size: -
D gene: TRBD1
V gene: TRBV5-4
CDR3 DNA: TGTGCCAGCAGCTTTACAGGGGGAGATTCACCCCTCCACTTT
CDR3 protein: CASSFTGGDSPLHF

J gene: TRBJ2-3
clone size: -
D gene: -
V gene: TRBV2
CDR3 DNA: TGTGCCAGCTCGGGGAACACTATCACAGATACGCAGTATTTT
CDR3 protein: CASSGNTITDTQYF

J gene: TRBJ1-2
clone size: -
D gene: TRBD1
V gene: TRBV25-1
CDR3 DNA: TGTGCCAGCAGTGCCCGGGACAGGGTTTATGGCTACACCTTC
CDR3 protein: CASSARDRVYGYTF

J gene: TRBJ2-1
clone size: once
D gene: TRBD2
V gene: TRBV7-9
CDR3 DNA: TGTGCCAGCACGCTAGCGGGAGGATTCAATGAGCAGTTCTTC
CDR3 protein: CASTLAGGFNEQFF

J gene: TRBJ2-1
clone size: -
D gene: -
V gene: TRBV6-6
CDR3 DNA: TGTGCCAGCAGTTACGGTGGTGGGATCCAGCAGTTCTTC
CDR3 protein: CASSYGGGIQQFF

J gene: TRBJ2-3
clone size: -
D gene: TRBD2
V gene: TRBV3-1
CDR3 DNA: TGTGCCAGCAGCCAAATAGCGGGAGGTGCAGATACGCAGTATTTT
CDR3 protein: CASSQIAGGADTQYF

J gene: TRBJ2-1
clone size: -
D gene: -
V gene: TRBV20-1
CDR3 DNA: TGCAGTGCTAGAGTGTTAGTTGAGCAGTTCTTC
CDR3 protein: CSARVLVEQFF

J gene: TRBJ2-1
clone size: -
D gene: -
V gene: TRBV10-3
CDR3 DNA: TGTGCCATCAGTGTCCTCCCGACCTCAAATGAGCAGTTCTTC
CDR3 protein: CAISVLPTSNEQFF